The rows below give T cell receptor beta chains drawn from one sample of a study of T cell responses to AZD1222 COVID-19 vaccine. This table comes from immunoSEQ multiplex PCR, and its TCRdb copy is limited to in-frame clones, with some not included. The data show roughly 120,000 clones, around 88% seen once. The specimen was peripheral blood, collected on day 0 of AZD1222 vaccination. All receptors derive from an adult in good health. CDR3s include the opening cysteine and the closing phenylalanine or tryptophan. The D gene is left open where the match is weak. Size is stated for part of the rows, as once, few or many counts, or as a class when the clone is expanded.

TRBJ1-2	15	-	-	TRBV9	TGTGCCAGCAGCGCCTCGACAGCGACCTGGGAAGGCTACACCTTC	CASSASTATWEGYTF
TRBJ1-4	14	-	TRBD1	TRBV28	TGTGCCAGCAGTTCGACAGGGAGTAATGAAAAACTGTTTTTT	CASSSTGSNEKLFF
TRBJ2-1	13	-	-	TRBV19	TGTGCCAGTAGTATCCGGTGGAACAATGAGCAGTTCTTC	CASSIRWNNEQFF
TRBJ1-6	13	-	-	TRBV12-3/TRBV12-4	TGTGCCAGCAGTAATAGGGCCAATTCACCCCTCCACTTT	CASSNRANSPLHF
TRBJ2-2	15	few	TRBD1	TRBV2	TGTGCCAGCAGTCGGACAGGGGGACCCACCGGGGAGCTGTTTTTT	CASSRTGGPTGELFF
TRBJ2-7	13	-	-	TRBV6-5	TGTGCCAGCAGTTACGGCCCATCGAGCGAGCAGTACTTC	CASSYGPSSEQYF
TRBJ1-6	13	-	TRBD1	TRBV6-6	TGTGCCAGCAGTTCGACAGGGGTTTCACCCCTCCACTTT	CASSSTGVSPLHF
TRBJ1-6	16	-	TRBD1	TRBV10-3	TGTGCCATCAGCGGGGGGACAGAAGCCTATGGTTCACCCCTCCACTTT	CAISGGTEAYGSPLHF
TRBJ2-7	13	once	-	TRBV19	TGTGCCAGTAGTAGGACAGCCTCCTACGAGCAGTACTTC	CASSRTASYEQYF
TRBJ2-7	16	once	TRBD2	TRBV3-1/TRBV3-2	TGTGCCAGCAGCCCCCTAGTAGCGGGGACTTCCTACGAGCAGTACTTC	CASSPLVAGTSYEQYF
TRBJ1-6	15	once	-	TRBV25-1	TGTGCCAGCACCCAAGGGGGGGGCCGGTTTTCACCCCTCCACTTT	CASTQGGGRFSPLHF
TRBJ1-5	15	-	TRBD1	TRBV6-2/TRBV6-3	TGTGCCAGCAGTTCGGGGACAGGGAGGAATCAGCCCCAGCATTTT	CASSSGTGRNQPQHF
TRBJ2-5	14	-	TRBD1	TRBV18	TGTGCCAGCTCAATGACAGGGGGCCGAGAGACCCAGTACTTC	CASSMTGGRETQYF
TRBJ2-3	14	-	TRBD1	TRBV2	TGTGCCACCAGACAGGGCGACGGCACAGATACGCAGTATTTT	CATRQGDGTDTQYF
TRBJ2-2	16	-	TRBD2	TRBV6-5	TGTGCCAGCAGTTACTCGCCTAGCGGGGGCGGGGGGGAGCTGTTTTTT	CASSYSPSGGGGELFF
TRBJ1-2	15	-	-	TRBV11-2	TGTGCCAGCAGCTTAGTATCATACGGGTCCTATGGCTACACCTTC	CASSLVSYGSYGYTF
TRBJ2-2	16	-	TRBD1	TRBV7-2	TGTGCCAGCAGCTCCCGGGACAGGGGCAACACCGGGGAGCTGTTTTTT	CASSSRDRGNTGELFF
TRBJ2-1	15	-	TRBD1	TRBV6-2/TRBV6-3	TGTGCCAGCAGTTACGACAGGGGCGCGAACAATGAGCAGTTCTTC	CASSYDRGANNEQFF
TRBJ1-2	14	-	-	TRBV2	TGTGCCAGCAGTGACAGGGTCGGGGGCGGTGGCTACACCTTC	CASSDRVGGGGYTF
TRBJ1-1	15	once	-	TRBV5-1	TGCGCCAGCAGCTCCACAGGGATGGGGAACACTGAAGCTTTCTTT	CASSSTGMGNTEAFF
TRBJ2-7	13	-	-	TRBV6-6	TGTGCCAGCAGCCCCGGACCTTTAGACGAGCAGTACTTC	CASSPGPLDEQYF
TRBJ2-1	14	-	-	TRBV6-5	TGTGCCGGCGGGCGATCCCATTACACCAATGAGCAGTTCTTC	CAGGRSHYTNEQFF
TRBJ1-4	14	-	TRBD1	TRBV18	TGTGCCAGCTCGGACAGGGGTCTAGCTGAAAAACTGTTTTTT	CASSDRGLAEKLFF
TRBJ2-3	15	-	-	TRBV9	TGTGCCAGCAGCCCCAAGGGGGGAGGAGCAGATACGCAGTATTTT	CASSPKGGGADTQYF
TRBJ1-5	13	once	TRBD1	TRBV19	TGTGCCAGTTCGGGGACAGCCAGGGGACCCCAGCATTTT	CASSGTARGPQHF
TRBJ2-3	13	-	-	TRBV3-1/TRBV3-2	TGTGCCAGCAGCCCTCTAGATACAGATACGCAGTATTTT	CASSPLDTDTQYF
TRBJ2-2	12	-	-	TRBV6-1	TGTGCCAGCACCGCGAACACCGGGGAGCTGTTTTTT	CASTANTGELFF
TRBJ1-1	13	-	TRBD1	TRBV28	TGTGCCAGCAGGGGGACAGCGTGGACTGAAGCTTTCTTT	CASRGTAWTEAFF
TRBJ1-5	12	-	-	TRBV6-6	TGTGCCAGCAGTGCGAACAATCAGCCCCAGCATTTT	CASSANNQPQHF
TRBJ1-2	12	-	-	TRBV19	TGTGCCAGTAGTATTTATAACTATGGCTACACCTTC	CASSIYNYGYTF
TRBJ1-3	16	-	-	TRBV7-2	TGTGCCAGCAGCCTCCAAGAAGGGCTCTCTGGAAACACCATATATTTT	CASSLQEGLSGNTIYF
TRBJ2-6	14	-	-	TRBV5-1	TGCGCCAGCCGGGCACTAGCTGGGGCCAACGTCCTGACTTTC	CASRALAGANVLTF
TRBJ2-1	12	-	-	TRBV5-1	TGCGCCAGCAGCTTGTGGTACAATGAGCAGTTCTTC	CASSLWYNEQFF
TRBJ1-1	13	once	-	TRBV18	TGTGCCAGCTCACCACCGACAGTCACTGAAGCTTTCTTT	CASSPPTVTEAFF
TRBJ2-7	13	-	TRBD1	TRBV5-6	TGTGCCAGCAGCTTCCAGGGGGCCTACGAGCAGTACTTC	CASSFQGAYEQYF
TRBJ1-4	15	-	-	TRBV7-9	TGTGCCAGCAGCGCAGGAGGGGGACTGGGGGAAAAACTGTTTTTT	CASSAGGGLGEKLFF
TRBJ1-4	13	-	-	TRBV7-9	TGTGCCAGCAGCTTAGAAGGCCAGTTCCGACTGTTTTTT	CASSLEGQFRLFF
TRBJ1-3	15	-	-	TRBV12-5	TGTGCTAGTGGTTTGGTACAGAGCTCTGGAAACACCATATATTTT	CASGLVQSSGNTIYF
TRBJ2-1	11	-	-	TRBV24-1	TGTGCCACCAGTGGATACAATGAGCAGTTCTTC	CATSGYNEQFF
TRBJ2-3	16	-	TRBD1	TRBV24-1	TGTGCCACCAGTGATCCCGGGACAGGGGGCCTTGATACGCAGTATTTT	CATSDPGTGGLDTQYF
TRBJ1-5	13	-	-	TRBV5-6	TGTGCCAGCAGCTTGGGGGTAAATCAGCCCCAGCATTTT	CASSLGVNQPQHF
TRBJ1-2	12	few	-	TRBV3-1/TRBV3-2	TGTGCCAGCAGCCAAGCCTCCGGGGGCTACACCTTC	CASSQASGGYTF
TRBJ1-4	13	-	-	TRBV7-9	TGTGCCAGCAGCACTCAGGGTAATGAAAAACTGTTTTTT	CASSTQGNEKLFF
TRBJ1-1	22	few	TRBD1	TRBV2	TGTGCCAGCAGTGAAGCTCCCAGACAGGGGGCGTATAGACATACAGTGGGCACTGAAGCTTTCTTT	CASSEAPRQGAYRHTVGTEAFF
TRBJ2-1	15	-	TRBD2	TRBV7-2	TGTGCCAGCAGCCTAAACGCGGGGGGGCTCGTTGAGCAGTTCTTC	CASSLNAGGLVEQFF
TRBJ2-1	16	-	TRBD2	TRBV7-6	TGTGCCAGCAGCTTAGCTAGCGGGGGGGGAAACAATGAGCAGTTCTTC	CASSLASGGGNNEQFF
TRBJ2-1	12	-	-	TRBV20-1	TGCAGTGCTAGTCCCGGCGCAGGTGAGCAGTTCTTC	CSASPGAGEQFF
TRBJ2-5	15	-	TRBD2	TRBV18	TGTGCCAGCTCATCGGGACTAGCAGGACAAGAGACCCAGTACTTC	CASSSGLAGQETQYF
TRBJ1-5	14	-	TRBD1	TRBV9	TGTGCCAGCAGCGGAGGGACAGGCAATCAGCCCCAGCATTTT	CASSGGTGNQPQHF
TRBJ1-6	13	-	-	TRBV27	TGTGCCAGCAGTTTATCGAATAATTCACCCCTCCACTTT	CASSLSNNSPLHF